This TCR beta chain was captured by sequencing in a study of T cells in Graves' hyperthyroidism and ophthalmopathy. General study findings and limits: In the blood, most expanded thyroid clonotypes above 0.001 appeared as well.

Template material for amplifying TCR beta CDR3 regions consisted of RNA transcripts. A first-round RT-PCR of the TCR CDR3 used the HTBI primer set. Via MiXCR, TCRdb re-called the multiplex PCR reads, giving one row per CDR3 protein. The sample lists around 450,000 distinct CDR3 sequences; 15% to 18% were seen once. Graves' hyperthyroidism showing no ophthalmopathy progression within 18 months was considered stable. The authors took PBMCs from 8.5 to 10 ml fresh peripheral blood. This clonotype was seen many times. Its antigen is not known. The V gene end was trimmed by 4 bases and the J gene end by 6 bases; junction bases not matched to a gene: 9. This CDR3 is 15 amino acids long. Germline V gene data show CDR1 as SEHNR and CDR2 as FQNEAQ (reference sequence).

The sample consisted of blood. The source of this sequence is a woman under 30 with Graves' hyperthyroidism. The chain couples TRBV7-9 to TRBJ2-7; 10 positions match TRBD1. As DNA, the CDR3 is TGTGCCAGCAGCTCCCGGACAGGGGGAACCCCCGAGCAGTACTTC. Protein: CASSSRTGGTPEQYF.